The 3 T cell receptor beta chains listed next were all sequenced from one sample in a study of blood T cell repertoires in COVID-19. Generated by immunoSEQ multiplex PCR, the TCRdb table keeps only in-frame clones and is missing some. The data show about 360,000 clones, with over 70% seen just once and almost 3% held by the top ten. What was sequenced was peripheral blood. The receptors originated from a young man with active or convalescent COVID-19.

V usage is TRBV15 and J usage is TRBJ2-3; D is uncertain. Trimming pared 1 base from V and 1 base from J, leaving 12 bases between. The CDR3 loop spans 16 amino acids. CDR1 is LNHNV, CDR2 YYDKDF, per germline (reference sequence). In nucleotides, the CDR3 is TGTGCCACCAGCAGAGGTGTTGGGCAGCGCACAGATACGCAGTATTTT. Translated, it gives CATSRGVGQRTDTQYF.

The V call is TRBV28, the J call TRBJ2-3, with 7 bases aligning to TRBD2. CDR3 size: 14 residues. The trim removed 7 bases at V and 6 bases at J, leaving 10 bases unmatched. In germline, CDR1 is MDHEN, CDR2 SYDVKM. The CDR3 region is CASTLAGPPDTQYF. In DNA form, the CDR3 reads TGTGCCAGCACCTTAGCGGGCCCCCCGGATACGCAGTATTTT.

The CDR3 bases are TGTGCCAGCAGTTACTCGCTAAGACAGGCAGTGTACGAGCAGTACTTC. Protein product: CASSYSLRQAVYEQYF. This chain connects TRBV6-2 or TRBV6-3 to TRBJ2-7; possibly TRBD1 for D (6 bases). V lost 0 bases, J lost 4 bases, and 16 bases lay in between. The CDR3 consists of 16 residues. Germline V lookup: CDR1 MNHEY, CDR2 SVGEGT.